The 19 T cell receptor beta chains below all came from one sample that was sequenced in a study of Graves' ophthalmopathy and Graves' hyperthyroidism. Amplification of TCR beta CDR3 regions used RNA transcripts. HTBI-primed first-round RT-PCR preceded second-round multiplex PCR. TCRdb recomputed calls from the multiplex PCR reads with MiXCR, one row per CDR3 protein. The table has around 600,000 distinct CDR3 sequences, more than 40% seen once; the top ten hold 3% to 4%. The sequenced sample was peripheral blood. The receptor set was obtained from an adult man with Graves' ophthalmopathy.

This clonotype has ten or more counts. V usage is TRBV6-5 and J usage is TRBJ1-2, with 7 nucleotides matching TRBD1. From germline, CDR1 is MNHEY and CDR2 SVGAGI. V shed 6 bases and J 4 bases; nucleotides not matched to a gene: 8. This CDR3 is built from 14 residues. CDR3 DNA: TGTGCCAGCAGCCGAGGGACAGCTGGCTATGGCTACACCTTC. This translates into CASSRGTAGYGYTF.

This clonotype was detected many times. CDR3 loop: CASSRNQGNTEAFF. DNA of the CDR3: TGTGCCAGCAGCCGTAACCAGGGGAACACTGAAGCTTTCTTT. V and J are TRBV9 and TRBJ1-1, with a possible D match to TRBD1 (5 bases). V gave up 4 bases and J gave up 1 base, with 11 bases separating them. CDR3 size: 14 residues. The germline V gene has CDR1 SGDLS and CDR2 YYNGEE.

This clonotype was counted at least ten times. The rearrangement uses TRBV20-1 and TRBJ2-2; a possible D gene is TRBD1 (5 bases). Germline V gene sequence: CDR1 DFQATT, CDR2 SNEGSKA (reference sequence). The germline V and J ends were trimmed by 6 bases and 5 bases, with 10 bases remaining between them. The CDR3 contains 12 residues. In DNA, the CDR3 is TGCAGTGCACCACAGGTGACCGGGGAGCTGTTTTTT. Translating gives CSAPQVTGELFF.

This clonotype was seen ten or more times. The chain combines TRBV10-2 with TRBJ2-5, with D perhaps TRBD1 (6 bases). This CDR3 has 13 residues. Trimming left V 7 bases short and J 4 bases short, with 13 bases between. Germline V gene lookup returns CDR1 WSHSY and CDR2 SAAADI. DNA for the CDR3: TGCGCCAGCACTGATACAGGGAGAGAGACCCAGTACTTC. This gives the protein CASTDTGRETQYF.

This clonotype was picked up many times. CDR3: CASIDGEGNTIYF. CDR3 sequence (DNA): TGTGCCAGCATTGATGGGGAGGGAAACACCATATATTTT. This chain connects TRBV6-6 to TRBJ1-3; unclear D gene. The CDR3 extends over 13 amino acids. Germline lookup yields CDR1 MNHNY and CDR2 SVGAGI (reference sequence). V was shortened by 7 bases and J by 4 bases, with 11 bases between the two germline ends.

The rearrangement links TRBV6-5 to TRBJ2-2, with 10 positions matching TRBD2. Germline V gene data show CDR1 as MNHEY and CDR2 as SVGAGI. The CDR3 sequence is 16 residues long. With V trimmed by 4 bases and J by 3 bases, 5 bases remained unmatched. CDR3 nucleotides: TGTGCCAGCAGTTTGAGCGGGGGGGCCCACACCGGGGAGCTGTTTTTT. It translates to CASSLSGGAHTGELFF.

This clonotype was picked up many times. The rearrangement uses TRBV2 and TRBJ1-4; 7 bases match TRBD1. This CDR3 is 14 amino acids long. V shed 6 bases and J 7 bases; nucleotides not matched to a gene: 8. The germline gives CDR1 SNHLY, CDR2 FYNNEI. CDR3 sequence: CASRTGATGEKLFF. DNA of the CDR3: TGTGCCAGCAGAACAGGGGCGACTGGTGAAAAACTGTTTTTT.

This clonotype was seen ten or more times. The chain employs TRBV5-1 and TRBJ2-7, with 8 bases matching TRBD1. Trimming removed 4 bases from V and 5 bases from J; junction bases left unmatched: 11. The CDR3 totals 15 residues. In germline, CDR1 is SGHRS, CDR2 YFSETQ. CDR3 region: CASSGEPGQAHEQYF. The CDR3 nucleotides are TGCGCCAGCAGCGGAGAACCGGGACAGGCTCACGAGCAGTACTTC.

This clonotype was picked up many times. This chain connects TRBV10-3 to TRBJ1-2, with D hard to call. Germline values: CDR1 ENHRY, CDR2 SYGVKD. Trimming pared 0 bases from V and 0 bases from J, leaving 11 bases between. There are 16 residues in the CDR3. The CDR3 nucleotides read TGTGCCATCAGTGAGTCTGGGGTCAATACTAACTATGGCTACACCTTC. Its translation is CAISESGVNTNYGYTF.

For this clonotype: A read error may be the cause here, since a much bigger clone is one base away. Given the absence of the conserved phenylalanine or tryptophan at the CDR3 end, a read error is likely. The chain is built from TRBV19 and TRBJ1-2; D uncertain. This CDR3 region has 11 residues. The ends were cut back, 8 bases at V and 3 bases at J, with 7 bases in the middle. Germline V gene sequence: CDR1 LNHDA, CDR2 SQIVND (reference sequence). The CDR3 nucleotides read TGTGCCAGTGGGGAGTACTATGGCTACACCCTC. It encodes CASGEYYGYTL.

This clonotype showed up many times. The chain links TRBV5-1 to TRBJ1-1, with D unclear. The germline gives CDR1 SGHRS, CDR2 YFSETQ. This CDR3 is 13 amino acids long. Trimming shortened V by 5 bases and J by 1 base, and 9 bases separated the two germline ends. For the CDR3, the DNA is TGCGCCAGCAGAGGGCACCGGAACACTGAAGCTTTCTTT. Residues: CASRGHRNTEAFF.

There are many counts of this clonotype. CDR3 nucleotide sequence: TGTGCCAGCATCCCAGGGAAGGAGAGTGGCTACACCTTC. This codes for CASIPGKESGYTF. V gene TRBV2 combines with J gene TRBJ1-2; TRBD1 might be the D (5 bases). In germline, CDR1 is SNHLY, CDR2 FYNNEI. V was pared by 7 bases and J by 7 bases, with 16 bases between. The CDR3 is 13 residues long. Supplemented by reference TRBV2 and TRBJ1-2, the full variable domain reads EPEVTQTPSHQVTQMGQEVILRCVPISNHLYFYWYRQILGQKVEFLVSFYNNEISEKSEIFDDQFSVERPDGSNFTLKIRSTKLEDSAMYFCASIPGKESGYTFGSGTRLTVV.

V is TRBV2 and J is TRBJ2-5, with TRBD1 identical over 9 bases. The CDR3 extends over 14 amino acids. Germline values: CDR1 SNHLY, CDR2 FYNNEI. V dropped 4 bases and J dropped 9; count of bases not matched to a gene: 9. In DNA form, the CDR3 reads TGTGCCAGCAGTGCCGACAGGGGGGGCCAGCCCCAGTACTTC. This codes for CASSADRGGQPQYF.

This chain connects TRBV9 to TRBJ1-3; the D is unclear. The V and J ends lost 4 bases and 0 bases respectively, with 14 bases between them. This CDR3 is built from 16 residues. CDR1 and CDR2 (germline): SGDLS, YYNGEE. CDR3 in DNA: TGTGCCAGCAGCATCTCCGGACTGACCTCTGGAAACACCATATATTTT. It codes for CASSISGLTSGNTIYF. Full variable domain (rest looked up from reference TRBV9 and TRBJ1-3): DSGVTQTPKHLITATGQRVTLRCSPRSGDLSVYWYQQSLDQGLQFLIQYYNGEERAKGNILERFSAQQFPDLHSELNLSSLELGDSALYFCASSISGLTSGNTIYFGEGSWLTVV.

This clonotype has ten or more counts. This sequence joins TRBV15 and TRBJ1-1; TRBD1 agrees at 10 bases. The CDR3 is made up of 17 amino acids. Germline CDR1 and CDR2: LNHNV and YYDKDF (reference sequence). V trimming: 4 bases; J trimming: 4 bases; junction bases outside the gene matches: 12. CDR3 protein: CATSIPGQGKSRTEAFF. DNA of the CDR3: TGTGCCACCAGCATCCCGGGACAGGGGAAGAGTCGCACTGAAGCTTTCTTT.

This clonotype was detected many times. This chain connects TRBV20-1 to TRBJ2-7; D gene ambiguous. The V end lost 3 bases, the J end lost 0 bases, and 9 bases lay between the germline ends. The length of the CDR3 is 13 residues. Germline V gene data show CDR1 as DFQATT and CDR2 as SNEGSKA (reference sequence). CDR3 region: CSARQAYSYEQYF. The CDR3 region has the DNA TGCAGTGCTAGGCAGGCGTACTCCTACGAGCAGTACTTC.

This clonotype was found many times. This chain connects TRBV7-8 to TRBJ2-7; a possible D gene is TRBD2 (6 bases). The CDR3 is 13 amino acids. Trimming took off 4 bases at V and 5 bases at J, with 12 bases between the two ends. CDR1 is SGHVS, CDR2 FQNEAQ, per germline. The CDR3 sequence is CASSSGGEDEQYF. The CDR3 DNA reads TGTGCCAGCAGCTCTGGAGGGGAGGACGAGCAGTACTTC.

This clonotype was seen repeatedly, ten times or more. The chain links TRBV20-1 to TRBJ1-6; D is unresolved. V was cut by 3 bases and J by 5 bases, with 8 bases left in between. In germline, CDR1 is DFQATT, CDR2 SNEGSKA (reference sequence). The CDR3 covers 13 residues. This CDR3 reads CSARTENNSPLHF. CDR3 DNA sequence: TGCAGTGCTAGGACGGAAAATAATTCACCCCTCCACTTT.

To note about this clonotype: A clone one base away is much larger, so this may be a read error. The DNA for the CDR3 is TGTGCCAGCAGCTTAGTTACACTTCTGAACACCGGGGAGCTGTTTTTT. Protein sequence: CASSLVTLLNTGELFF. The chain joins TRBV11-1 to TRBJ2-2; D unresolved. CDR1 and CDR2 (germline): SGHAT, FQDESV (reference sequence). The CDR3 runs to 16 residues. The V end lost 1 base, the J end lost 1 base, and 10 bases lay between the germline ends.